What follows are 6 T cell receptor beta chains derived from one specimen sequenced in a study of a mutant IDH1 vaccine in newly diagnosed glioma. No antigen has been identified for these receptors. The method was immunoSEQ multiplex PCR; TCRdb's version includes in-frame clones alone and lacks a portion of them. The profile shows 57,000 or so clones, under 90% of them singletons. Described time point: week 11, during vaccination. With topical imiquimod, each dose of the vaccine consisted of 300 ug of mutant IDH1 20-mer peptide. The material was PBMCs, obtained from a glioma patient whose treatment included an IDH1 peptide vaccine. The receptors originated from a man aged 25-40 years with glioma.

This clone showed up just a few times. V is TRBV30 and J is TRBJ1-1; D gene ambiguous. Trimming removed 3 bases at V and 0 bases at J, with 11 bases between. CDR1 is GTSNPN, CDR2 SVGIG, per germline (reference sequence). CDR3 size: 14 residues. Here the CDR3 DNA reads TGTGCCTGGAGGAAAAAGTCAATGAACACTGAAGCTTTCTTT. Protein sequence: CAWRKKSMNTEAFF.

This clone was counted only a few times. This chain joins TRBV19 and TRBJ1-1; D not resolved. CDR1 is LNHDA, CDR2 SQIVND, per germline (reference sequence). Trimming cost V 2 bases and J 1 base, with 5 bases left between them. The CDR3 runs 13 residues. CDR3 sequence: CASSITRNTEAFF. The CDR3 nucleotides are TGTGCCAGTAGTATAACGAGGAACACTGAAGCTTTCTTT.

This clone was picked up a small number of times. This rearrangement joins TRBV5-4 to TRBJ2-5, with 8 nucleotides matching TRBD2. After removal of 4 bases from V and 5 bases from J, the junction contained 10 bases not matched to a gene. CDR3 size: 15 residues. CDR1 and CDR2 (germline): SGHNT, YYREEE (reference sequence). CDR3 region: CASSPGGARGETQYF. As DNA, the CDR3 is TGTGCCAGCAGCCCCGGGGGGGCTAGAGGGGAGACCCAGTACTTC.

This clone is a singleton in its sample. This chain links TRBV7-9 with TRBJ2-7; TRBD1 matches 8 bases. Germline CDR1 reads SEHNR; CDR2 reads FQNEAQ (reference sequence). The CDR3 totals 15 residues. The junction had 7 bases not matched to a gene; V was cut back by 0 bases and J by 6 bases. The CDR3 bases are TGTGCCAGCAGCTTAGCCTCAGGGGGCGAGGGCGAGCAGTACTTC. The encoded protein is CASSLASGGEGEQYF.

The CDR3 protein is CASKENRRANYGYTF. The CDR3 nucleotides are TGTGCCAGCAAGGAGAACCGAAGAGCTAACTATGGCTACACCTTC. The chain has TRBV28 and TRBJ1-2, with D unclear. The V and J ends lost 7 bases and 0 bases respectively, with 15 bases between them. Germline assignment: CDR1 MDHEN and CDR2 SYDVKM. The CDR3 is 15 amino acids.

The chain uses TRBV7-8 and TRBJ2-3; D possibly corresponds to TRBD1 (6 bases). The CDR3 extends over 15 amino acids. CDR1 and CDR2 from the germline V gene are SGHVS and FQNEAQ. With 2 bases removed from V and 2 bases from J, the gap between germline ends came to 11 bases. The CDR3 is CASSLMGADTDTQYF. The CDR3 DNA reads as TGTGCCAGCAGCTTAATGGGGGCCGACACAGATACGCAGTATTTT.